The clone carrying this T cell receptor beta chain was counted between two and nine times. This sample is drawn from a study of OX40 agonist ivuxolimab in advanced cancers. TCRdb's copy holds only in-frame clones and misses some; the assay was immunoSEQ multiplex PCR. The data show over 80,000 clones, 70% to 90% seen once. The CDR3 contains 19 residues. Germline assignment: CDR1 SGHNT and CDR2 YENEEA. V lost 5 bases, J lost 2 bases, and 12 bases stayed unmatched. Sample: CD4+ or CD8+ T cells sorted from blood, taken in a trial of the OX40 agonist ivuxolimab. The clonotype originates from an adult with an advanced solid tumor such as melanoma, head and neck, liver or kidney cancer. This sequence joins TRBV11-3 and TRBJ2-1, with TRBD2 matching 13 bases. DNA for the CDR3: TGTGCCAGCAGCCCGTTTCCCGGGACTAGCGGGATTCCCTACAATGAGCAGTTCTTC. Amino acid sequence: CASSPFPGTSGIPYNEQFF.